This T cell receptor beta chain emerged from a study of cytomegalovirus exposure and HLA in healthy donors. Notes on the study in general: Certain indistinguishable V segments, among them TRBV6-2 and TRBV6-3, were excluded.

The PCR was carried out with 60 Vbeta primers and 13 Jbeta primers. Profiling relied on immunoSEQ multiplex PCR, and the TCRdb table lists in-frame clones only, not all of them. The table includes tens of thousands of clones, around three quarters detected once. This clone was counted only a few times. Its antigen is unidentified. Trimming took 0 bases from V and 2 from J, leaving 7 bases between them. Germline V gene lookup returns CDR1 LGHNA and CDR2 YSLEER. CDR3 length equals 14 residues. The specimen sequenced was PBMCs. The clonotype comes from a woman aged 40 to 50 in good health and CMV-seronegative. The chain couples TRBV4-3 to TRBJ1-2; D is unclear. The CDR3 sequence: CASSQEVRNYGYTF. The DNA for the CDR3 is TGCGCCAGCAGCCAAGAGGTCCGGAACTATGGCTACACCTTC.